This TCR beta chain was recorded in a study of T-cell reconstitution after alpha-beta-depleted transplantation in children. This clonotype was detected a few times. Its target is not known. Unique molecular identifiers were used to barcode this TCRbeta library. TCRdb ran MiXCR on the PCR reads and lists one entry per CDR3 protein. Of about 610,000 distinct CDR3 sequences listed, roughly 30% were seen once; the top ten hold under 45%. The study's findings and limits: By about two months after transplant, alpha-beta T cells reportedly arose from several hundred graft clones that had expanded.

This clonotype was sampled from a boy in the first two years of life with Wiskott-Aldrich syndrome, due to receive a stem cell transplant. This specimen consisted of PBMCs, obtained before TCRalphabeta/CD19-depleted stem cell transplant.

The CDR3 DNA sequence: TGTGCCAGCAGCTCCAGGGCTGGCACCGGGGAGCTGTTTTTT. It yields the protein CASSSRAGTGELFF. The chain uses TRBV5-6 and TRBJ2-2; tentatively, D is TRBD1 (5 bases). From germline, CDR1 is SGHDT and CDR2 YYEEEE. The CDR3 is 14 amino acids. V dropped 3 bases and J dropped 4 bases, with 10 bases sitting between them.